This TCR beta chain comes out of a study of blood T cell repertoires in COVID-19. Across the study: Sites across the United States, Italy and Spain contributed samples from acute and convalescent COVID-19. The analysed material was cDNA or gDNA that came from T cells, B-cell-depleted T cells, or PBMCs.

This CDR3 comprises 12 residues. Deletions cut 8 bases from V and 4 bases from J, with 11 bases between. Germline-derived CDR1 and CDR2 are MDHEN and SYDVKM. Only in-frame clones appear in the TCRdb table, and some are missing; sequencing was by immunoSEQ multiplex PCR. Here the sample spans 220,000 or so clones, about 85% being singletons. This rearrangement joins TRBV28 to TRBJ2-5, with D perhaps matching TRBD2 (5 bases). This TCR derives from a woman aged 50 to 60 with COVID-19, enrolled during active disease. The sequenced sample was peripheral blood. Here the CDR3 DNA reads TGTGCCAGCGGCCGGGGAAGAGAGACCCAGTACTTC. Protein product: CASGRGRETQYF.